This T cell receptor beta chain is drawn from a study of technical replicates of blood from a handful of donors. Clones were read by immunoSEQ multiplex PCR, and TCRdb kept only the in-frame ones, dropping some. There are about 83,000 clones in the sample; about 96% occur only once, and approximately 0.3% lies in the top ten. J gave up 9 bases and V 1 base, and 8 bases lay outside the gene matches. The CDR3 runs 15 residues. CDR1 is SGHTA and CDR2 is FQGTGA in the germline V gene. This receptor was taken from a human donor in good health. The rearrangement joins TRBV7-3 to TRBJ2-1; 8 bases are a match to TRBD2. Sequencing used T cells isolated from PBMCs. CDR3 nucleotide sequence: TGTGCCAGCAGCTTAATACTAGCGGATAAGGGTGAGCAGTTCTTC. Its protein product is CASSLILADKGEQFF.